This T cell receptor beta chain comes out of a study of shared T cell receptors in the human thymus. Germline V gene lookup returns CDR1 SGHRS and CDR2 YFSETQ. This CDR3 is 15 amino acids long. V was shortened by 5 bases and J by 3 bases, with 16 bases between the two germline ends. Generated by immunoSEQ multiplex PCR, the TCRdb table keeps only in-frame clones and is missing some. Of a few hundred thousand clones listed, 95% are singletons. The genes are TRBV5-1 and TRBJ2-3; TRBD2 is a possible D gene (6 bases). The sequencing input was thymocytes. This TCR was sampled from a human donor. The CDR3, as DNA: TGCGCCAGCAGGAGGTCGGGAGCAAGGACAGATACGCAGTATTTT. This encodes CASRRSGARTDTQYF.